This T cell receptor (beta chain) was retrieved from a study of blood T cell repertoires in COVID-19. Study-wide context: Collection of acute and convalescent COVID-19 samples took place in the United States, Italy and Spain. Nucleic acid was either cDNA or gDNA, and it came from T cells, B-cell-depleted T cells, or PBMCs.

In the authors' methods: Reference gene primers were amplified, and this amplification served to estimate nucleated cell counts. The protocol was immunoSEQ multiplex PCR, while the TCRdb copy is restricted to in-frame clones and leaves out a portion. V, J and clone size derive from that table, while D and trimming were established from the DNA sequence. Of about 110,000 clones listed, approximately 80% are singletons. The CDR3 is 14 amino acids. V was clipped by 7 bases and J by 7 bases, with 17 bases between them. Per germline, CDR1 SNHLY and CDR2 FYNNEI. The TCR was taken from a woman between 50 and 59 years old with acute or convalescent COVID-19. The sample was peripheral blood. The chain recombines TRBV2 with TRBJ2-1, with D possibly being TRBD1 (6 bases). CDR3 DNA: TGTGCCAGCATTACAGGGCTAGCATTAAATGAGCAGTTCTTC. Translation gives CASITGLALNEQFF.